Below, 19 T cell receptor beta chains from the same sample are listed, as sequenced in a study of response to subunit inactivated influenza vaccine. TCRdb itself ran the RT-PCR reads through MiXCR, one entry per CDR3 protein. This sample has about 570,000 distinct CDR3 sequences, with around 11% found just once. This sample was shared with a second study, whose subject was T cells expressing NK-cell markers. From that study: The authors made TCR beta cDNA libraries by 5'RACE template switching. This switching added a universal primer site and UMIs.

The sequenced sample was PBMCs from blood, obtained on the day of vaccination. These receptors were obtained from a man aged 45 to 65 who received an inactivated influenza vaccine.

This chain joins TRBV5-1 and TRBJ2-5, with D possibly matching TRBD2 (6 bases). Trimming shortened V by 2 bases and J by 7 bases, and 12 bases separated the two germline ends. The germline V gene has CDR1 SGHRS and CDR2 YFSETQ. The CDR3 runs 13 residues. CDR3 in DNA: TGCGCCAGCAGCTTTGGGGCGGAGGGGACCCAGTACTTC. As protein: CASSFGAEGTQYF.

The J gene is TRBJ2-1, the V gene TRBV20-1; D remains unclear. Looked up from germline, CDR1 is DFQATT and CDR2 is SNEGSKA (reference sequence). V lost 5 bases and J lost 0, with 8 bases in between. This CDR3 spans 13 amino acids. Written as DNA, the CDR3 is TGCAGTGCTCGAAGACCCTCCTACAATGAGCAGTTCTTC. Encoded protein: CSARRPSYNEQFF.

This clonotype appeared a few times. The chain uses TRBV12-3 or TRBV12-4 and TRBJ2-7; 7 bases line up with TRBD2. The CDR3 is made up of 15 amino acids. V shed 3 bases, J shed 0 bases, and the junction held 5 bases outside the gene matches. In DNA, the CDR3 is TGTGCCAGCAGTTTTCTGGGAGGGGCCTCCTACGAGCAGTACTTC. This translates into CASSFLGGASYEQYF.

The chain uses TRBV20-1 and TRBJ2-7, with D perhaps given as TRBD1 or TRBD2 (5 bases each). Germline CDR1 DFQATT, CDR2 SNEGSKA (reference sequence). The CDR3 loop spans 14 amino acids. V lost 2 bases and J 3 bases, leaving 14 bases between the germline ends. The CDR3 bases are TGCAGTGCTAGACTCCGGGGCAGCCTCTACGAGCAGTACTTC. It translates to CSARLRGSLYEQYF.

This clonotype has only a few counts. This sequence joins TRBV18 and TRBJ2-5; 10 bases are a match to TRBD1. This CDR3 is built from 17 residues. The germline CDR1 and CDR2 sequences are KGHSH and LQKENI. The trim removed 2 bases at V and 5 bases at J, leaving 11 bases unmatched. The CDR3 spells CASSPTTPGTGVETQYF. CDR3 nucleotide sequence: TGTGCCAGCTCACCAACTACTCCCGGGACAGGGGTCGAGACCCAGTACTTC. The variable domain in full, completed from reference TRBV18 and TRBJ2-5, reads NAGVMQNPRHLVRRRGQEARLRCSPMKGHSHVYWYRQLPEEGLKFMVYLQKENIIDESGMPKERFSAEFPKEGPSILRIQQVVRGDSAAYFCASSPTTPGTGVETQYFGPGTRLLVL.

The CDR3: CASSLPAPGAEQYF. In DNA, the CDR3 is TGTGCCAGCAGCTTGCCTGCGCCAGGGGCCGAGCAGTACTTC. This chain connects TRBV5-5 to TRBJ2-7, with D possibly TRBD1 on 6 matching bases. CDR1 and CDR2 from the germline V gene are SGHKS and YYEKEE (reference sequence). The CDR3 spans 14 residues. V lost 1 base to trimming and J lost 6 bases, with 14 bases between them.

The genes are TRBV4-3 and TRBJ2-1; D call uncertain. Germline CDR1 reads LGHNA; CDR2 reads YSLEER. Deletions cut 1 base from V and 6 bases from J, with 16 bases between. There are 16 residues in the CDR3. The CDR3 protein is CASSQVPGQLFNEQFF. The CDR3 DNA is TGCGCCAGCAGCCAAGTTCCGGGCCAGTTGTTCAATGAGCAGTTCTTC.

This clonotype was observed a handful of times. The chain uses TRBV5-1 and TRBJ2-3; 7 bases line up with TRBD2. The CDR3 has 15 residues. Germline CDR1 reads SGHRS; CDR2 reads YFSETQ. The V and J ends lost 4 bases and 4 bases, in that order; junction bases with no gene match: 9. CDR3 coding DNA: TGCGCCAGCAGCCCCCGCGGACTAGATCCAGATACGCAGTATTTT. Translated, it gives CASSPRGLDPDTQYF.

This clonotype was picked up many times. The chain joins TRBV12-3 or TRBV12-4 to TRBJ2-1; TRBD2 aligns across 10 bases. There are 15 residues in the CDR3. The V and J ends lost 5 bases and 4 bases, in that order; junction bases with no gene match: 5. CDR3 bases: TGTGCCAGCAGTGGCCTAGCGGGGGTATACAATGAGCAGTTCTTC. The encoded protein is CASSGLAGVYNEQFF.

This clonotype was seen many times. J is TRBJ2-2 and V is TRBV29-1, with D maybe TRBD2 (5 bases). With 6 bases removed from V and 5 bases from J, the gap between germline ends came to 16 bases. This CDR3 contains 14 residues. Germline-derived CDR1 and CDR2 are SQVTM and ANQGSEA. CDR3 nucleotides: TGCAGCGTGGCCTGGACCCGGGGAACCGGGGAGCTGTTTTTT. The encoded protein is CSVAWTRGTGELFF.

This clonotype was counted ten times or more. The V call is TRBV20-1, the J call TRBJ1-1, with D perhaps TRBD1 (6 bases). CDR1 and CDR2 from the germline V gene are DFQATT and SNEGSKA (reference sequence). The CDR3 is made up of 13 amino acids. CDR3 bases: TGCAGCCCCAATCGGGACATGAACACTGAAGCTTTCTTT. Its protein product is CSPNRDMNTEAFF.

This clonotype was seen a handful of times. The chain joins TRBV2 to TRBJ2-1; 7 positions match TRBD1. CDR3 length: 18 amino acids. Germline lookup yields CDR1 SNHLY and CDR2 FYNNEI. With V trimmed by 0 bases and J by 6 bases, 14 bases remained unmatched. For the CDR3, the DNA is TGTGCCAGCAGTGAAGCGGGCTGGGGACAGAGGACGATCAATGAGCAGTTCTTC. It yields the protein CASSEAGWGQRTINEQFF.

The chain carries TRBV7-9 and TRBJ1-1; 7 bases match TRBD1. Trimming took 5 bases from V and 1 from J; bases not matched to a gene: 7. Per the germline V gene, CDR1 is SEHNR and CDR2 is FQNEAQ (reference sequence). The CDR3 extends over 15 amino acids. CDR3 sequence (DNA): TGTGCCAGCAGCCATCAGGGGGTAGCGAACACTGAAGCTTTCTTT. Its protein product is CASSHQGVANTEAFF.

The chain couples TRBV14 to TRBJ2-2; perhaps TRBD1 as D (5 bases). With 4 bases removed from V and 4 bases from J, the gap between germline ends came to 16 bases. Germline V gives CDR1 SGHDN, CDR2 FVKESK. The CDR3 runs 16 residues. This CDR3 is CASSRMGQVPTGELFF. The CDR3 DNA follows: TGTGCCAGCAGCCGGATGGGGCAGGTGCCCACCGGGGAGCTGTTTTTT.

In its sample, this clonotype was seen a few times. The chain joins TRBV12-3 or TRBV12-4 to TRBJ1-5; D possibly corresponds to TRBD1 (6 bases). The CDR3 loop spans 13 amino acids. The V gene lost 6 bases and the J gene lost 7 bases, with 13 bases spanning the gap. The CDR3: CASSYRVGQPQHF. CDR3 DNA: TGTGCCAGCAGCTACAGGGTTGGGCAGCCCCAGCATTTT.

The rearrangement uses TRBV6-2 or TRBV6-3 and TRBJ2-7; possible D gene TRBD1, 5 bases. The CDR3 loop spans 15 amino acids. The V end was cut by 0 bases, the J end by 0 bases, with 9 bases between. The germline gives CDR1 MNHEY, CDR2 SVGEGT. This CDR3 is CASSYSDRDSYEQYF. CDR3 DNA: TGTGCCAGCAGTTACTCAGACAGAGACTCCTACGAGCAGTACTTC.

This clonotype was counted between two and nine times. The V and J genes are TRBV4-3 and TRBJ2-7; D is ambiguous. In germline, CDR1 is LGHNA, CDR2 YSLEER. V was shortened by 1 base and J by 3 bases, with 13 bases between the two germline ends. The CDR3 covers 15 residues. This chain's CDR3 is CASSQGAEDGYEQYF. The CDR3 region has the DNA TGCGCCAGCAGCCAAGGGGCGGAAGATGGCTACGAGCAGTACTTC.

This clonotype was seen ten or more times. The chain couples TRBV7-8 to TRBJ1-3; D unclear. The germline CDR1 and CDR2 sequences are SGHVS and FQNEAQ. There are 14 residues in the CDR3. V lost 1 base, J lost 2 bases, and 6 bases lay in between. The CDR3 sequence: CASSLVGTGNTIYF. The CDR3 coding sequence is TGTGCCAGCAGCTTAGTGGGGACTGGAAACACCATATATTTT.

This clonotype has at least ten counts. V and J are TRBV12-3 or TRBV12-4 and TRBJ2-7; D not resolved. This CDR3 contains 12 residues. V was clipped by 6 bases and J by 2 bases, with 8 bases between them. The CDR3 loop reads CASSRRAYEQYF. For the CDR3, the DNA is TGTGCCAGCAGCCGACGCGCCTACGAGCAGTACTTC.